This T cell receptor beta chain was identified during a study of T cells after yellow fever vaccination. Study overall: Fractions low in cell number were prepared with SMART-Seq v4 Ultra Low Input.

This clonotype was seen many times. TCRdb reprocessed the 5' RACE reads via MiXCR and lists one record per CDR3 protein. The repertoire holds 110,000 to 150,000 distinct CDR3 sequences, with about 7% as singletons. The sequencing used CD4+ T cells sorted from PBMCs, collected 10 days after the yellow fever booster vaccination. This TCR was recovered from a man aged 25 to 40 who received the YFV17D yellow fever vaccine.

This chain's CDR3 is CATLDKTKAGGELFF. The CDR3 nucleotides read TGTGCCACCCTAGACAAAACGAAGGCTGGGGGGGAGCTGTTTTTT. The gene calls are TRBV6-1 and TRBJ2-2; D uncertain. The germline V gene encodes CDR1 MNHNS and CDR2 SASEGT. The CDR3 loop spans 15 amino acids. Between the trimmed V and J ends, which lost 10 bases and 8 bases, there was a span of 23 bases.